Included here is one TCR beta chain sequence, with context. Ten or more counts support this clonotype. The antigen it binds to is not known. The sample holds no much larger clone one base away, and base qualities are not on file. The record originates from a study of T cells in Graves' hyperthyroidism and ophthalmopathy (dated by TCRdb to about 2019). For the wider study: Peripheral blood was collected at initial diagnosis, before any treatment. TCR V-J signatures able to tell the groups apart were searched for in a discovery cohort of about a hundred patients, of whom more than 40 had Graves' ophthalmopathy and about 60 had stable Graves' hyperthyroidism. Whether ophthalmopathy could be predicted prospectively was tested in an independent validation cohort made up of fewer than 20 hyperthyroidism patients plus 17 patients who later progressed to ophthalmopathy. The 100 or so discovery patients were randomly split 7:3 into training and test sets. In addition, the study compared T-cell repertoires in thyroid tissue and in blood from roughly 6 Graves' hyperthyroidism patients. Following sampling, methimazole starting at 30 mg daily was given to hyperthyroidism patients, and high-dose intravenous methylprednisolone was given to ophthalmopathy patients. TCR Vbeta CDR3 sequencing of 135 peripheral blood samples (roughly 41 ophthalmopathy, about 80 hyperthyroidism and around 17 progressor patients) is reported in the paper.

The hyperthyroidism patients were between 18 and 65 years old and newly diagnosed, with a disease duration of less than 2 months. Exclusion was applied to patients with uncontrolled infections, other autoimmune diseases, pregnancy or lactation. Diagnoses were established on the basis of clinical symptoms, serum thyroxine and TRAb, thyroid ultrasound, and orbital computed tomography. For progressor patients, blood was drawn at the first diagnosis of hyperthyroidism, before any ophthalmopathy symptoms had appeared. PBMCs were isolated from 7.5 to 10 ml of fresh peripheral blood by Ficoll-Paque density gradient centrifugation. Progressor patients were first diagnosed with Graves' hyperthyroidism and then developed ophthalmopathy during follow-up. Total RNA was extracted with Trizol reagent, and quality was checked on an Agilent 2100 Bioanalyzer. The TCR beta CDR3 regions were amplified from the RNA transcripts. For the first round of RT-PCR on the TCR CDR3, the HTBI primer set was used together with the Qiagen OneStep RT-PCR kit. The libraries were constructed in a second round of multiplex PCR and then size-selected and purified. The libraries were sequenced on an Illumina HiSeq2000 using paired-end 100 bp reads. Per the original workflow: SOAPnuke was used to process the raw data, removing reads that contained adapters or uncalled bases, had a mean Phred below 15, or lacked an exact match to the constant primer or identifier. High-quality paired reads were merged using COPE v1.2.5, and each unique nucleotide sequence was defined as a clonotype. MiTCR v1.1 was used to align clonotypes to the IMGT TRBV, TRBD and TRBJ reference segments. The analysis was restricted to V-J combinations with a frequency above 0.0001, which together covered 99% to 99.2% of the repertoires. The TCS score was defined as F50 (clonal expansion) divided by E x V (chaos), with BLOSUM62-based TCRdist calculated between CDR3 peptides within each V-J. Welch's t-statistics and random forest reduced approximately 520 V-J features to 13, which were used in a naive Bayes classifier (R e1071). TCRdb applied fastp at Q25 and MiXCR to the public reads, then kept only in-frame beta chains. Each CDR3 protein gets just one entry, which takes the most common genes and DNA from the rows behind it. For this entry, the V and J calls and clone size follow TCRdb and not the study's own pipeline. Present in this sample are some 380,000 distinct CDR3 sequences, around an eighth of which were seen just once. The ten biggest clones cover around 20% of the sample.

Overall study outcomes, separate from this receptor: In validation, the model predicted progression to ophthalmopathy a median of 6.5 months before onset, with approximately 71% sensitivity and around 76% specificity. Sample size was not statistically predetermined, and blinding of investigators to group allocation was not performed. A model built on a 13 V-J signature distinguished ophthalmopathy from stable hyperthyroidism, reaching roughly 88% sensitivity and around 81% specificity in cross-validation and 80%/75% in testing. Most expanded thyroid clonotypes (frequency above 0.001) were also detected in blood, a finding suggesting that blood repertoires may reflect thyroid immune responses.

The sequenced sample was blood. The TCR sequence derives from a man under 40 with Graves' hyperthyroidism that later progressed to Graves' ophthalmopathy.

This receptor carries the CDR3 CASSSQLAGNPDTQYF. The DNA reads as follows: TGTGCCAGCAGTTCGCAGCTAGCGGGGAATCCAGATACGCAGTATTTT. The sequence is built from TRBV12-3 or TRBV12-4 and TRBJ2-3; TRBD2 fits 9 bases in the junction. The CDR3 contains 16 residues, cysteine and phenylalanine counted. Only the CDR3 portion is preserved as DNA: 48 bases, with reading frame beginning at the first base. Here V drops 4 bases and J drops 4 bases, and the junction holds 9 bases not matched to any gene.